The 15 T cell receptor beta chains reported below all come from one sample, sequenced in a study of blood T cell repertoires in COVID-19. The assay was immunoSEQ multiplex PCR, and TCRdb's table has in-frame clones only and misses some. Of under 250,000 clones detected, around 83% appear once; the ten largest clones hold roughly 10%. What was sequenced was peripheral blood. The receptors here all came from a man older than 75 with acute or convalescent COVID-19.

The chain uses TRBV7-9 and TRBJ2-1, with TRBD1 as a possible D gene (6 bases). This CDR3 comprises 16 residues. The V and J ends lost 0 bases and 8 bases respectively, with 17 bases between them. In germline, CDR1 is SEHNR, CDR2 FQNEAQ (reference sequence). CDR3 protein: CASSLAQWAQGDEQFF. The DNA of the CDR3 is TGTGCCAGCAGCTTAGCGCAATGGGCACAGGGCGATGAGCAGTTCTTC. Drawing the rest from reference TRBV7-9 and TRBJ2-1, the complete variable domain is DTGVSQNPRHKITKRGQNVTFRCDPISEHNRLYWYRQTLGQGPEFLTYFQNEAQLEKSRLLSDRFSAERPKGSFSTLEIQRTEQGDSAMYLCASSLAQWAQGDEQFFGPGTRLTVL.

The chain has TRBV29-1 and TRBJ2-6; D not certain. Germline CDR1 is SQVTM and CDR2 is ANQGSEA. V dropped 7 bases and J dropped 0 bases, with 10 bases sitting between them. The CDR3 loop spans 14 amino acids. The CDR3 region is CSAGVGSGANVLTF. Written as DNA, the CDR3 is TGCAGCGCAGGAGTAGGCTCTGGGGCCAACGTCCTGACTTTC.

There are a few counts of this clone. V and J are TRBV10-1 and TRBJ1-2, with D tentatively TRBD1 (6 bases). Germline assignment: CDR1 WNHNN and CDR2 SYGVQD (reference sequence). The CDR3 is 14 residues long. The V end lost 4 bases, the J end lost 2 bases, and 11 bases lay between the germline ends. CDR3 DNA sequence: TGCGCCAGCAGTGCCGGGACACTGAACTATGGCTACACCTTC. Its translation: CASSAGTLNYGYTF.

V usage is TRBV19 and J usage is TRBJ2-1; 7 bases align to TRBD2. V shed 1 base and J 9 bases; nucleotides not matched to a gene: 12. The CDR3 is 16 residues long. In germline, CDR1 is LNHDA, CDR2 SQIVND (reference sequence). CDR3 coding DNA: TGTGCCAGTAGTATAGGCGTTTGGGGCGGGAGTGGTGAGCAGTTCTTC. Its translation is CASSIGVWGGSGEQFF.

V and J are TRBV19 and TRBJ1-5; perhaps TRBD1 as D (5 bases). The V end lost 6 bases, the J end lost 0 bases, and 12 bases lay between the germline ends. Germline-derived CDR1 and CDR2 are LNHDA and SQIVND (reference sequence). The CDR3 consists of 15 residues. The CDR3 spells CASRQGPYSNQPQHF. Written as DNA, the CDR3 is TGTGCCAGTAGGCAGGGTCCTTATAGCAATCAGCCCCAGCATTTT.

The gene calls are TRBV5-1 and TRBJ1-4; no reliable D call. Germline lookup yields CDR1 SGHRS and CDR2 YFSETQ. This CDR3 is 13 amino acids long. V lost 4 bases and J 5 bases, leaving 9 bases between the germline ends. The CDR3 DNA reads TGCGCCAGCAGCGTCGCGGGGAATGAAAAACTGTTTTTT. Amino acid sequence: CASSVAGNEKLFF.

J is TRBJ2-7 and V is TRBV30; D may be TRBD2 (6 bases). From germline, CDR1 is GTSNPN and CDR2 SVGIG (reference sequence). V lost 3 bases to trimming and J lost 4 bases, with 10 bases between them. The CDR3 extends over 12 amino acids. The CDR3 bases are TGTGCCTGGAGACGGGACTCTTACGAGCAGTACTTC. This codes for CAWRRDSYEQYF.

The chain employs TRBV7-2 and TRBJ2-1, with 7 nucleotides matching TRBD1. V gave up 2 bases and J gave up 3 bases; unmatched junction bases: 4. Germline values: CDR1 SGHTA, CDR2 FQGNSA. CDR3 length: 15 amino acids. DNA of the CDR3: TGTGCCAGCAGCTTACCGGGACAGATCTACAATGAGCAGTTCTTC. It codes for CASSLPGQIYNEQFF.

This clone was observed at least ten times. The chain recombines TRBV7-9 with TRBJ2-3; 8 bases map to TRBD1. Trimming cost V 4 bases and J 2 bases; bases outside gene matches: 5. The CDR3 contains 15 residues. Germline CDR1 reads SEHNR; CDR2 reads FQNEAQ (reference sequence). DNA of the CDR3: TGTGCCAGCAGCTCGGACAGGGAATTCACAGATACGCAGTATTTT. Amino acid sequence: CASSSDREFTDTQYF.

The genes are TRBV24-1 and TRBJ2-7; 7 bases are a match to TRBD2. This CDR3 has 15 amino acids. The V gene's germline CDR1 is KGHDR and CDR2 SFDVKD. V trimming: 5 bases; J trimming: 5 bases; junction bases outside the gene matches: 11. CDR3 DNA sequence: TGTGCCACCAGTGGGGGGGGACCAACCTCTCACGAGCAGTACTTC. Protein: CATSGGGPTSHEQYF.

This rearrangement joins TRBV5-1 to TRBJ1-3; TRBD1 agrees at 9 bases. CDR1 and CDR2 from the germline V gene are SGHRS and YFSETQ. With 4 bases clipped from V and 4 bases from J, the junction kept 21 bases outside the gene matches. The CDR3 has 20 amino acids. CDR3 sequence reads: CASSPRLGGKTGGSGNTIYF. The CDR3 bases are TGCGCCAGCAGCCCAAGGCTTGGCGGGAAGACAGGGGGGTCAGGAAACACCATATATTTT.

This clone was recorded a few times. The chain employs TRBV15 and TRBJ2-1, with D tentatively TRBD1 (5 bases). Germline loops: CDR1 LNHNV, CDR2 YYDKDF (reference sequence). The V end lost 3 bases, the J end lost 7 bases, and 7 bases lay between the germline ends. This CDR3 is built from 12 residues. The CDR3 sequence: CATSRGRNEQFF. The CDR3 DNA reads TGTGCCACCAGCAGGGGGCGGAATGAGCAGTTCTTC.

The chain carries TRBV19 and TRBJ1-6; D remains ambiguous. Germline V gene data show CDR1 as LNHDA and CDR2 as SQIVND (reference sequence). Trimming removed 7 bases at V and 2 bases at J, with 12 bases between. This CDR3 has 15 residues. The CDR3, as DNA: TGTGCCAGTAAGGATAGTCGGGCCTATAATTCACCCCTCCACTTT. Amino acid sequence: CASKDSRAYNSPLHF.

This clone was picked up one time. The chain is built from TRBV27 and TRBJ1-2, with 8 bases that match TRBD1. Germline trimming cut 2 bases from V and 7 bases from J; bases unmatched to any gene: 9. This CDR3 is built from 15 residues. CDR1 MNHEY and CDR2 SMNVEV come from the germline V gene (reference sequence). The CDR3: CASSLTPQGAGGYTF. CDR3 coding DNA: TGTGCCAGCAGTTTAACACCTCAGGGGGCAGGTGGCTACACCTTC.

CDR3 loop: CASSRPVAGAGEQYF. CDR3 sequence (DNA): TGTGCCAGCAGCCGACCAGTAGCCGGCGCGGGGGAGCAGTACTTC. V and J are TRBV6-5 and TRBJ2-7, with D possibly being TRBD2 (6 bases). Trimming pared 6 bases from V and 7 bases from J, leaving 22 bases between. The CDR3 sequence is 15 residues long. Germline lookup yields CDR1 MNHEY and CDR2 SVGAGI.